This record looks at one TCR beta chain sequence and its context. Its antigen is unknown. The sample holds no much larger clone one base away, and base qualities are not on file. TCRbeta CDR3 regions were amplified from genomic DNA by means of the immunoSEQ Assay, a bias-controlled multiplex PCR. The paper's data handling went like this. Nucleated cell counts per sample were estimated from amplification of reference gene primers within the assay. To quantify the absolute abundance of each unique TCRbeta CDR3 rearrangement, sequence reads were collapsed and filtered. Productive Simpson clonality was computed per sample as the square root of Simpson's diversity index over productive rearrangements. TCRdb limited this immuneACCESS table to in-frame rearrangements with V and J called. A share of clones is missing; checked studies link under half to unresolved V genes, and the rest is unexplained. The D gene and trimming were derived from the DNA, and the V and J assignments and clone size from that table. This sample gives about 120,000 clones in total; 85% of them show up just once. The top ten constitute around 9.9% of the sample.

Whole blood was collected in K2EDTA tubes by collaborating institutions according to the institutions' own protocols. For TCRbeta analysis, collaborators shipped samples in one of three forms: frozen whole blood, isolated PBMCs, or DNA extracted from either of those sample types. The CDR3, from cysteine to phenylalanine, totals 14 residues. The kept DNA is CDR3 alone, 42 bases in frame from the first base. The trim is 2 bases for V and 1 base for J, with a gap of 8 bases between the germline ends. CDR1 and CDR2, looked up from the germline V gene, are MGHDK and SYGVNS. This sample is drawn from a study of blood T cell repertoires in COVID-19 (dated by TCRdb to the early 2020s). Regarding the research as a whole: Samples from collaborators originated in the United States, Italy and Spain and spanned both the acute and convalescent phases of COVID-19. The material from the prospective study consisted of cDNA or gDNA derived from T cells, B-cell-depleted T cells, or PBMCs. Deeply sampled blood TCRbeta repertoires from subjects exposed to, actively infected with, or recovered from COVID-19 were included in the dataset. A freely available public database, intended as a resource for researchers studying the immune response to SARS-CoV-2, is where the repertoires were released. Samples came from the ongoing ImmuneRACE study (first 160 participants) plus 1,254 subjects from 6 global collaborators. The sample metadata nearly always contained a de-identified subject ID, COVID-19 status, age in years and sex. HLA class I and class II types, where available, came from metadata supplied by the sample provider rather than from assay-based typing.

The research as a whole found: The quantity of clinical and demographic metadata differed by source and by participant and was supplied without curation.

The chain is assembled from TRBV25-1 and TRBJ1-1; the D gene is unclear. The source is an elderly man with acute or convalescent COVID-19. Sequenced input: peripheral blood. The CDR3 region reads CASSERRGNTEAFF. Here is the DNA: TGTGCCAGCAGTGAACGCCGGGGGAACACTGAAGCTTTCTTT.